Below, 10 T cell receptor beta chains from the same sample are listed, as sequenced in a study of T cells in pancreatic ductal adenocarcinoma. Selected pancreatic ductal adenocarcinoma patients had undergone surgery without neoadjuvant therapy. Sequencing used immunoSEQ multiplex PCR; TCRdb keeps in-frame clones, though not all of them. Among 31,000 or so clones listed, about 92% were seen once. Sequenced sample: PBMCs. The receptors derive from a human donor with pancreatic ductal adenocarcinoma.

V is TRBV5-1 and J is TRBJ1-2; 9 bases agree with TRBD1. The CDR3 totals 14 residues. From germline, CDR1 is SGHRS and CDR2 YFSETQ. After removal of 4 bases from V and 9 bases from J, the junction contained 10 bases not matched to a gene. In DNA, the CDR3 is TGCGCCAGCAGCACCGCGACAGGGGGTTTTAGCTACACCTTC. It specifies CASSTATGGFSYTF. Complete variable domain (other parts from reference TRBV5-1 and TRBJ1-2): KAGVTQTPRYLIKTRGQQVTLSCSPISGHRSVSWYQQTPGQGLQFLFEYFSETQRNKGNFPGRFSGRQFSNSRSEMNVSTLELGDSALYLCASSTATGGFSYTFGSGTRLTVV.

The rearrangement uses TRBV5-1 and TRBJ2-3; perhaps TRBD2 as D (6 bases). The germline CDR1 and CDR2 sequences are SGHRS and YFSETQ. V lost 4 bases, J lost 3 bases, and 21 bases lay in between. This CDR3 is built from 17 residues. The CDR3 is CASSTGALGDRTDTQYF. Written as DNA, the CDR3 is TGCGCCAGCAGCACGGGAGCGCTGGGGGATAGAACAGATACGCAGTATTTT.

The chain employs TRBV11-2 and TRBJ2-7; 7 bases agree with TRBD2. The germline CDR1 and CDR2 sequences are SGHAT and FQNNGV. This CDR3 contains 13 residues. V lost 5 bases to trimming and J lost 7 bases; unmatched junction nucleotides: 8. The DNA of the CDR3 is TGTGCCAGCAGCCCTTTTAGACTAGCAGAGCAGTACTTC. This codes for CASSPFRLAEQYF.

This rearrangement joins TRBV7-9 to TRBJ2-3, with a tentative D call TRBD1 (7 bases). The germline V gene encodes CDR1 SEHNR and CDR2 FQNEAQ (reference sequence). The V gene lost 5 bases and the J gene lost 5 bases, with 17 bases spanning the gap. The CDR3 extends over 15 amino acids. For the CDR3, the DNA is TGTGCCAGCAGCGCGGGACAGACCCTGAGAGATACGCAGTATTTT. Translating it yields CASSAGQTLRDTQYF.

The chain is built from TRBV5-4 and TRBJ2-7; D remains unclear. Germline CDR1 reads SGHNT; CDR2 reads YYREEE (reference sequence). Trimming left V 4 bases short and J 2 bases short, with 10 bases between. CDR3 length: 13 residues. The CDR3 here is CASSTPTTYEQYF. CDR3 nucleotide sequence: TGTGCCAGCAGCACCCCCACAACCTACGAGCAGTACTTC.

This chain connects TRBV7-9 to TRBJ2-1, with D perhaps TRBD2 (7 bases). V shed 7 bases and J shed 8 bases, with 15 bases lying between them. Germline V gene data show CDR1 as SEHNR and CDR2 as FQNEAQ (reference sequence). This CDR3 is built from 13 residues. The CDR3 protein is CASNLGGADEQFF. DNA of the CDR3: TGTGCCAGCAACCTAGGGGGGGCAGATGAGCAGTTCTTC. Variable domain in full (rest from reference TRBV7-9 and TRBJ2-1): DTGVSQNPRHKITKRGQNVTFRCDPISEHNRLYWYRQTLGQGPEFLTYFQNEAQLEKSRLLSDRFSAERPKGSFSTLEIQRTEQGDSAMYLCASNLGGADEQFFGPGTRLTVL.

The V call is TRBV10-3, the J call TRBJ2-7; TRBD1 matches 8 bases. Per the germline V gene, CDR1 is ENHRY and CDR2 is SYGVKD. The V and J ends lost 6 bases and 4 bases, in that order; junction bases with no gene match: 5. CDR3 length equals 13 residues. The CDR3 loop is CAISLDRAYEQYF. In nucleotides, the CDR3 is TGTGCCATCAGCTTGGACAGGGCATACGAGCAGTACTTC.

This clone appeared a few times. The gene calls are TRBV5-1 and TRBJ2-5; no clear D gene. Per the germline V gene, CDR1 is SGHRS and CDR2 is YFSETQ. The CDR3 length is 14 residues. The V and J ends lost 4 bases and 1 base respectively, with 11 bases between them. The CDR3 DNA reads TGCGCCAGCAGCCCGGCTGGCCTCCAAGAGACCCAGTACTTC. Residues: CASSPAGLQETQYF. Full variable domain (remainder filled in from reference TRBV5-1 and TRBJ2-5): KAGVTQTPRYLIKTRGQQVTLSCSPISGHRSVSWYQQTPGQGLQFLFEYFSETQRNKGNFPGRFSGRQFSNSRSEMNVSTLELGDSALYLCASSPAGLQETQYFGPGTRLLVL.

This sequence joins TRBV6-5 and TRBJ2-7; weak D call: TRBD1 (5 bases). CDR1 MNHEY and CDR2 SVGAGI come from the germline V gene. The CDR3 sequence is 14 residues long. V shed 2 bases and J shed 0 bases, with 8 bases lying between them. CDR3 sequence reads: CASSYIGHSYEQYF. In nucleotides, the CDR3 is TGTGCCAGCAGTTACATTGGACACTCCTACGAGCAGTACTTC.

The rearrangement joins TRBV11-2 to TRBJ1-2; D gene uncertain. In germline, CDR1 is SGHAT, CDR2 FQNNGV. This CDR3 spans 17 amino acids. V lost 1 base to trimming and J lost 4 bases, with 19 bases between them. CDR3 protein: CASSLVLGPNYFYGYTF. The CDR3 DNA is TGTGCCAGCAGCTTAGTTTTAGGGCCCAATTACTTCTATGGCTACACCTTC.